This paragraph reports one T cell receptor (beta chain). This CDR3 is built from 22 residues. Germline V gives CDR1 LNHNV, CDR2 YYDKDF (reference sequence). Unmatched junction bases numbered 17, after V lost 2 bases and J lost 1 base. Profiling relied on immunoSEQ multiplex PCR, and the TCRdb table lists in-frame clones only, not all of them. This sample yields more than 35,000 clones, of which 90% to 95% are seen a single time; roughly 10% belongs to the top ten. Stated time point: pretreatment peripheral blood. This record belongs to a study of PD-L1 blockade in urothelial cancer. Study overall: Prior chemotherapy in patients spanned 0 to 3 regimens.

Sample: PBMCs, taken around atezolizumab (anti-PD-L1) treatment. The clonotype originates from a woman aged 55 to 70 with urothelial cancer. The chain links TRBV15 to TRBJ2-1, with TRBD2 identical over 13 bases. CDR3 amino acids: CATSRQRVPGLAGPLSYNEQFF. The CDR3 DNA follows: TGTGCCACCAGCAGACAAAGAGTACCGGGACTAGCGGGACCCCTATCCTACAATGAGCAGTTCTTC.